These 32 T cell receptor beta chains came from one sample sequenced in a study of shared clonotypes between healthy human individuals. Generated by immunoSEQ multiplex PCR, the TCRdb table keeps only in-frame clones and is missing some. The data show some 2.1 million clones, with roughly 94% seen just once and 0.13% held by the top ten. The sequenced sample consisted of naive CD4+ T cells sorted from blood. The subset here: CD45RA+ positively selected. The receptors originated from a man aged 18 to 35 in good health.

This clone was observed a single time. The chain couples TRBV18 to TRBJ2-2, with 7 nucleotides matching TRBD2. Germline V gene data show CDR1 as KGHSH and CDR2 as LQKENI. The CDR3 is 15 residues long. Germline trimming cut 2 bases from V and 3 bases from J; bases unmatched to any gene: 3. In nucleotides, the CDR3 is TGTGCCAGCTCACCAGGGAGGGATTACACCGGGGAGCTGTTTTTT. This sequence encodes CASSPGRDYTGELFF.

V usage is TRBV9 and J usage is TRBJ2-5; 10 nucleotides agree with TRBD1. The J segment lost 4 bases and the V segment lost 3 bases, leaving 12 bases of the junction unmatched. This CDR3 contains 17 residues. CDR1 and CDR2 from the germline V gene are SGDLS and YYNGEE. CDR3 loop: CASSAGWDRGMGETQYF. The DNA of the CDR3 is TGTGCCAGCAGCGCCGGTTGGGACAGGGGAATGGGAGAGACCCAGTACTTC.

This chain links TRBV5-1 with TRBJ1-2, with 8 bases matching TRBD1. CDR1 and CDR2 from the germline V gene are SGHRS and YFSETQ. Trimming took 2 bases from V and 6 from J; bases not matched to a gene: 3. The CDR3 totals 13 residues. CDR3 in amino acids: CASSFRGRDGYTF. CDR3 bases: TGCGCCAGCAGCTTCAGGGGGCGGGATGGCTACACCTTC.

This chain connects TRBV19 to TRBJ2-2; tentatively, D is TRBD2 (6 bases). Germline values: CDR1 LNHDA, CDR2 SQIVND (reference sequence). V lost 6 bases and J lost 8, with 13 bases in between. This CDR3 is 13 amino acids long. CDR3 in amino acids: CASRFREVGELFF. In nucleotides, the CDR3 is TGTGCCAGTAGATTCAGGGAGGTGGGGGAGCTGTTTTTT.

This chain connects TRBV28 to TRBJ1-6; D gene unclear. V lost 6 bases and J 7 bases, leaving 13 bases between the germline ends. This CDR3 spans 14 amino acids. The germline CDR1 and CDR2 sequences are MDHEN and SYDVKM. The CDR3: CASSFPGSNSPLHF. For the CDR3, the DNA is TGTGCCAGCAGCTTTCCGGGGTCGAATTCACCCCTCCACTTT.

V and J are TRBV5-1 and TRBJ1-1; D unresolved. This CDR3 is 12 amino acids long. The germline gives CDR1 SGHRS, CDR2 YFSETQ. V gave up 4 bases and J gave up 7 bases, with 11 bases separating them. The CDR3: CASSELTNEAFF. The CDR3 region has the DNA TGCGCCAGCAGCGAGCTAACTAATGAAGCTTTCTTT.

This chain links TRBV9 with TRBJ1-1; D unclear. Trimming removed 3 bases at V and 5 bases at J, with 17 bases between. This CDR3 region has 15 residues. CDR1 is SGDLS and CDR2 is YYNGEE in the germline V gene. The CDR3 DNA follows: TGTGCCAGCAGCGACCGACTGTCAATAGGGACTGAAGCTTTCTTT. Translated, it gives CASSDRLSIGTEAFF.

V is TRBV6-5 and J is TRBJ1-2; D unresolved. The V and J ends lost 2 bases and 6 bases respectively, with 19 bases between them. Per the germline V gene, CDR1 is MNHEY and CDR2 is SVGAGI. The CDR3 spans 16 residues. The CDR3 DNA sequence: TGTGCCAGCAGTTACCTGGCTCGGGTTTGGGAAGATGGCTACACCTTC. Translated: CASSYLARVWEDGYTF.

Of note for this clone: Other DNA sequences within the sample encode an identical CDR3. The chain is built from TRBV7-9 and TRBJ1-2; TRBD1 is a possible D gene (5 bases). Germline V CDR1 and CDR2: SEHNR, FQNEAQ (reference sequence). This CDR3 has 14 residues. The germline V and J ends were trimmed by 1 base and 5 bases, with 11 bases remaining between them. The CDR3, as DNA: TGTGCCAGCAGCTTAGGAGGGACGGATTATGGCTACACCTTC. This sequence encodes CASSLGGTDYGYTF.

The chain uses TRBV5-1 and TRBJ2-7; 9 bases are shared with TRBD1. The CDR3 has 16 amino acids. V lost 4 bases to trimming and J lost 2 bases; unmatched junction nucleotides: 10. Germline-derived CDR1 and CDR2 are SGHRS and YFSETQ. The CDR3 protein is CASSGGAGQGTYEQYF. The CDR3 nucleotides read TGCGCCAGCAGCGGAGGGGCGGGACAGGGTACCTACGAGCAGTACTTC.

The rearrangement joins TRBV6-1 to TRBJ1-5; D is perhaps TRBD1 (5 bases). The CDR3 totals 14 residues. The V gene lost 5 bases and the J gene lost 4 bases, with 12 bases spanning the gap. Germline V gene lookup returns CDR1 MNHNS and CDR2 SASEGT. The CDR3 here is CASSLGRGNQPQHF. In DNA, the CDR3 is TGTGCCAGCAGTCTTGGACGGGGGAATCAGCCCCAGCATTTT.

The chain links TRBV10-3 to TRBJ2-1; D not certain. Germline CDR1 and CDR2: ENHRY and SYGVKD. Trimming removed 0 bases from V and 9 bases from J, with 9 bases in between. CDR3 length equals 13 residues. DNA for the CDR3: TGTGCCATCAGTGAGTCGTGGATGGGTGAGCAGTTCTTC. Translated, it gives CAISESWMGEQFF.

This clone was detected only a few times. Here the CDR3 reads CSAVKETQYF. For the CDR3, the DNA is TGCAGTGCCGTCAAAGAGACCCAGTACTTC. The chain uses TRBV20-1 and TRBJ2-5; D call uncertain. CDR3 length equals 10 residues. Trimming took off 6 bases at V and 3 bases at J, with 5 bases between the two ends. CDR1 and CDR2 (germline): DFQATT, SNEGSKA (reference sequence).

The table lists this clone with a count of one. The V call is TRBV29-1, the J call TRBJ2-1; 10 bases fit TRBD1. Germline loops: CDR1 SQVTM, CDR2 ANQGSEA. V dropped 8 bases and J dropped 10; count of bases not matched to a gene: 11. The CDR3 length is 13 residues. For the CDR3, the DNA is TGCAGCACCTCTCGGGACAGGGGACAGGAGCAGTTCTTC. Translating it yields CSTSRDRGQEQFF.

This chain joins TRBV11-2 and TRBJ2-6, with D possibly TRBD2 on 6 matching bases. This CDR3 spans 19 amino acids. In germline, CDR1 is SGHAT, CDR2 FQNNGV. With 6 bases removed from V and 0 bases from J, the gap between germline ends came to 21 bases. The CDR3 nucleotides are TGTGCCAGCAGAACCCATGATCGGGGGAGCGTCTCTGGGGCCAACGTCCTGACTTTC. Its translation is CASRTHDRGSVSGANVLTF.

The chain employs TRBV7-2 and TRBJ2-7, with 7 bases aligning to TRBD1. The V gene end was trimmed by 1 base and the J gene end by 3 bases; junction bases not matched to a gene: 6. Germline lookup yields CDR1 SGHTA and CDR2 FQGNSA. The CDR3 covers 15 residues. CDR3 DNA: TGTGCCAGCAGCTTAGGTCAGGGGGTTGGCTACGAGCAGTACTTC. It specifies CASSLGQGVGYEQYF.

This chain uses TRBV6-5 with TRBJ1-6; D not certain. The V gene lost 7 bases and the J gene lost 7 bases, with 11 bases spanning the gap. The germline V gene encodes CDR1 MNHEY and CDR2 SVGAGI. This CDR3 is built from 13 residues. DNA for the CDR3: TGTGCCAGCAAGGGAGGTGAGAATTCACCCCTCCACTTT. This encodes CASKGGENSPLHF.

This sequence joins TRBV7-9 and TRBJ2-1, with D possibly being TRBD1 or TRBD2 (7 bases each). Germline V gives CDR1 SEHNR, CDR2 FQNEAQ (reference sequence). Trimming pared 1 base from V and 9 bases from J, leaving 16 bases between. The CDR3 is 15 residues long. The CDR3 spells CASSLGRERDSEQFF. DNA of the CDR3: TGTGCCAGCAGCTTAGGCAGGGAGCGGGACAGTGAGCAGTTCTTC.

The V and J genes are TRBV7-9 and TRBJ2-5; D is perhaps TRBD2 (5 bases). This CDR3 comprises 13 residues. From germline, CDR1 is SEHNR and CDR2 FQNEAQ (reference sequence). V lost 3 bases, J lost 5 bases, and 10 bases lay in between. The CDR3 loop reads CASSFLDWETQYF. The CDR3 DNA sequence: TGTGCCAGCAGCTTCCTGGACTGGGAGACCCAGTACTTC.

Of note for this clone: Distinct nucleotide sequences in the sample also encode this CDR3. CDR3 region: CASSVGGLTDTQYF. The CDR3 DNA reads TGTGCCAGCAGCGTAGGGGGCCTCACAGATACGCAGTATTTT. The chain employs TRBV9 and TRBJ2-3; D may be TRBD1 (5 bases). Trimming removed 0 bases from V and 2 bases from J, with 7 bases in between. This CDR3 is built from 14 residues. From germline, CDR1 is SGDLS and CDR2 YYNGEE.

The chain is built from TRBV18 and TRBJ2-1; 7 bases agree with TRBD1. Per germline, CDR1 KGHSH and CDR2 LQKENI. The CDR3 has 16 amino acids. With 0 bases clipped from V and 4 bases from J, the junction kept 6 bases outside the gene matches. In DNA, the CDR3 is TGTGCCAGCTCACCACCGACAGGGACGCAGTACAATGAGCAGTTCTTC. Its translation is CASSPPTGTQYNEQFF.

V is TRBV28 and J is TRBJ1-1; D is unclear. Germline values: CDR1 MDHEN, CDR2 SYDVKM. With 8 bases removed from V and 3 bases from J, the gap between germline ends came to 13 bases. The CDR3 has 13 amino acids. CDR3 sequence (DNA): TGTGCCAGCGGGGTCCGGAGTTACACTGAAGCTTTCTTT. Its translation: CASGVRSYTEAFF.

Here the CDR3 DNA reads TGTGCCAGCAGCTTCGGAGAGGCGTACAATGAGCAGTTCTTC. Encoded protein: CASSFGEAYNEQFF. This sequence joins TRBV5-6 and TRBJ2-1; D is ambiguous. V lost 2 bases to trimming and J lost 4 bases, with 10 bases between them. The CDR3 spans 14 residues. Germline CDR1 reads SGHDT; CDR2 reads YYEEEE.

This chain connects TRBV28 to TRBJ2-5; 9 bases map to TRBD1. Losses at the gene ends were 4 bases for V and 0 bases for J; bases not matched to a gene: 6. This CDR3 is 16 amino acids long. Germline V lookup: CDR1 MDHEN, CDR2 SYDVKM. CDR3 sequence (DNA): TGTGCCAGCAGTTCTACCGGGACAGGGAACCAAGAGACCCAGTACTTC. As protein: CASSSTGTGNQETQYF.

V and J are TRBV5-6 and TRBJ2-1; 12 nucleotides match TRBD2. CDR1 and CDR2 (germline): SGHDT, YYEEEE. V was pared by 3 bases and J by 9 bases, with 7 bases of the junction left unmatched. The CDR3 is made up of 15 amino acids. The CDR3 protein is CASSSRLAGVSEQFF. For the CDR3, the DNA is TGTGCCAGCAGCTCAAGACTAGCGGGAGTTTCTGAGCAGTTCTTC.

The chain carries TRBV6-1 and TRBJ1-6; D is ambiguous. This CDR3 spans 13 amino acids. The germline gives CDR1 MNHNS, CDR2 SASEGT. The V end was cut by 5 bases, the J end by 10 bases, with 12 bases between. This chain's CDR3 is CASSLGEFSPLHF. In nucleotides, the CDR3 is TGTGCCAGCAGTCTGGGTGAGTTCTCACCCCTCCACTTT.

In the case of this clone: Other nucleotide sequences from this sample produce the same CDR3. This rearrangement joins TRBV7-3 to TRBJ2-3; D is ambiguous. V lost 5 bases, J lost 1 base, and 10 bases lay in between. This CDR3 has 14 amino acids. Looked up from germline, CDR1 is SGHTA and CDR2 is FQGTGA. CDR3 sequence: CASSPGLGTDTQYF. The CDR3 DNA reads TGTGCCAGCAGCCCGGGCCTGGGCACAGATACGCAGTATTTT.

The V gene is TRBV2, the J gene TRBJ2-3; 9 bases map to TRBD1. With 8 bases clipped from V and 3 bases from J, the junction kept 6 bases outside the gene matches. CDR1 and CDR2 from the germline V gene are SNHLY and FYNNEI. The CDR3 sequence is 14 residues long. The CDR3 protein is CASGSDRGTDTQYF. The CDR3 DNA follows: TGTGCCAGCGGATCGGACAGGGGAACAGATACGCAGTATTTT.

The chain recombines TRBV4-1 with TRBJ2-1; 7 nucleotides agree with TRBD2. Germline lookup yields CDR1 MGHRA and CDR2 YSYEKL. Trimming at V came to 1 base and at J to 0 bases, leaving 6 bases not matched to a gene. This CDR3 contains 17 residues. This CDR3 reads CASSQGGRVSSYNEQFF. CDR3 nucleotide sequence: TGCGCCAGCAGCCAAGGGGGGAGGGTAAGCTCCTACAATGAGCAGTTCTTC.

The chain carries TRBV2 and TRBJ1-2, with D unresolved. This CDR3 is built from 13 residues. Germline CDR1 SNHLY, CDR2 FYNNEI. V was shortened by 1 base and J by 4 bases, with 7 bases between the two germline ends. The CDR3 here is CASSEGATYGYTF. In nucleotides, the CDR3 is TGTGCCAGCAGTGAAGGGGCGACCTATGGCTACACCTTC.

The rearrangement links TRBV10-3 to TRBJ2-6; the D gene is possibly TRBD1 (7 bases). In germline, CDR1 is ENHRY, CDR2 SYGVKD. V was cut by 2 bases and J by 0 bases, with 11 bases left in between. The CDR3 contains 17 residues. CDR3 region: CAISEAGGSSGANVLTF. The CDR3 coding sequence is TGTGCCATCAGTGAGGCAGGGGGGAGCTCTGGGGCCAACGTCCTGACTTTC.

This rearrangement joins TRBV5-6 to TRBJ1-1; unclear D gene. Germline V gene lookup returns CDR1 SGHDT and CDR2 YYEEEE. Trimming removed 4 bases at V and 7 bases at J, with 8 bases between. The CDR3 is made up of 11 amino acids. CDR3 sequence (DNA): TGTGCCAGCAGCCAATGGGGTGAAGCTTTCTTT. It translates to CASSQWGEAFF.